The present entry profiles one T cell receptor (beta chain) with its context. The data are from a study of tumor-infiltrating lymphocytes in oesophageal squamous cell carcinoma. TCRdb itself ran the PCR reads through MiXCR, one entry per CDR3 protein. The sample gives approximately 21,000 distinct CDR3 sequences, roughly two fifths of which show up once; less than 45% is in the top ten. The origin of this receptor is a male donor with esophageal squamous cell carcinoma. Sequencing was carried out using esophageal tumor tissue.

As DNA, the CDR3 is TGTGCCAGCAGCTTAAAGGACCTTTATAATTCACCCCTCCACTTT. Amino acid sequence: CASSLKDLYNSPLHF. J is TRBJ1-6 and V is TRBV7-8; D not resolved. The germline V and J ends were trimmed by 2 bases and 4 bases, with 9 bases remaining between them. Germline V CDR1 and CDR2: SGHVS, FQNEAQ. The CDR3 sequence is 15 residues long.